The entry that follows covers one T cell receptor (beta chain) sequence. The data were taken from a study of blood T cell repertoires in COVID-19. Across the whole study: Sources were T cells, B-cell-depleted T cells, or PBMCs; the material itself was cDNA or gDNA.

The V gene's germline CDR1 is SGHAT and CDR2 FQNNGV. V shed 4 bases and J shed 4 bases, with 10 bases lying between them. This CDR3 contains 13 residues. In the study's own analysis: Amplification from reference gene primers served as the basis for estimated nucleated cell counts. Clones were read by immunoSEQ multiplex PCR, and TCRdb kept only the in-frame ones, dropping some. That table is the source of V, J and clone size, and D and trimming were worked out from the DNA. In the table there are 200,000 to 250,000 clones, around 83% of which are singletons. The TCR was taken from a man aged 50 to 60 who had recovered from COVID-19. The chain uses TRBV11-2 and TRBJ1-2; D possibly corresponds to TRBD1 (6 bases). Sequenced sample: peripheral blood. CDR3 sequence: CASSSTGFYGYTF. As DNA, the CDR3 is TGTGCCAGCAGCTCTACAGGGTTCTATGGCTACACCTTC.